Listed below are T cell receptor beta chains from one sample, sequenced in a study of cytomegalovirus exposure and HLA in healthy donors. Some clones are missing from TCRdb's copy, which holds only in-frame ones; the method was immunoSEQ multiplex PCR. Altogether some 180,000 clones are present, approximately 76% being singletons, with the ten largest covering roughly 5.2%. Sequencing was done on a sample of PBMCs. Receptors were obtained from a woman aged 18 to 35 in good health and CMV-seropositive. The CDR3 runs from the conserved cysteine through the conserved F or W. A D gene is named only where the DNA matches it firmly. Clone size, where shown, is once, few, many, or a class for clones that have expanded.

>.|TRBD1|TRBJ1-6|TRBV27
CASSLSTGGLSPLHF
TGTGCCAGCAGTTTGTCGACAGGGGGCCTTTCACCCCTCCACTTT
>.|TRBD2|TRBJ2-3|TRBV10-1
CAVRTSGATDTQYF
TGCGCCGTGCGGACTAGCGGGGCCACAGATACGCAGTATTTT
>.|.|TRBJ1-5|TRBV19
CASSIAQGYHQPQHF
TGTGCCAGTAGTATAGCACAGGGTTATCATCAGCCCCAGCATTTT
>few|.|TRBJ2-2|TRBV11-1
CASSQGAVNTGELFF
TGTGCCAGCAGCCAAGGGGCGGTGAACACCGGGGAGCTGTTTTTT
>.|TRBD1|TRBJ2-2|TRBV5-4
CASSVGTGGIHGELFF
TGTGCCAGCAGCGTCGGGACAGGGGGTATTCACGGGGAGCTGTTTTTT
>.|.|TRBJ2-5|TRBV30
CAWSSAELYQETQYF
TGTGCCTGGAGTTCAGCGGAGCTGTACCAAGAGACCCAGTACTTC
>once|TRBD1|TRBJ2-7|TRBV19
CASSLGTVRSEQYF
TGTGCCAGTAGTTTGGGGACAGTGCGAAGCGAGCAGTACTTC
>.|.|TRBJ1-6|TRBV6-5
CASGPSSYNSPLHF
TGTGCCAGCGGGCCGAGCTCCTATAATTCACCCCTCCACTTT
>.|.|TRBJ2-2|TRBV5-1
CASSPTGIRDTGELFF
TGCGCCAGCAGCCCAACAGGGATAAGGGACACCGGGGAGCTGTTTTTT
>.|.|TRBJ2-4|TRBV7-9
CASSSATGQGNIQYF
TGTGCCAGCAGCTCTGCCACAGGGCAGGGAAACATTCAGTACTTC
>.|.|TRBJ2-1|TRBV4-1
CASSQERFEAYNEQFF
TGCGCCAGCAGCCAAGAGCGCTTTGAAGCCTACAATGAGCAGTTCTTC
>.|TRBD1|TRBJ1-2|TRBV10-3
CAISRRQGTSNYGYTF
TGTGCCATCAGTCGACGACAGGGCACCTCTAACTATGGCTACACCTTC
>.|TRBD1|TRBJ1-3|TRBV5-1
CASSRTGEGNTIYF
TGCGCCAGCAGTAGGACAGGGGAAGGAAACACCATATATTTT
>once|TRBD1|TRBJ1-3|TRBV6-1
CASSDPDRGQRNTIYF
TGTGCCAGCAGTGACCCCGACAGGGGGCAAAGAAACACCATATATTTT
>.|.|TRBJ2-1|TRBV6-5
CASSYTRGAYNEQFF
TGTGCCAGCAGTTACACCCGGGGAGCCTACAATGAGCAGTTCTTC
>.|.|TRBJ1-2|TRBV27
CASRTGHGGYTF
TGTGCCAGCAGAACGGGACATGGAGGCTACACCTTC
>.|TRBD1|TRBJ1-2|TRBV7-2
CASSLERGRIYGYTF
TGTGCCAGCAGCTTAGAAAGGGGGCGCATCTATGGCTACACCTTC
>.|TRBD2|TRBJ2-7|TRBV7-2
CASSATGTTFYEQYF
TGTGCCAGCAGCGCAACCGGGACTACCTTCTACGAGCAGTACTTC
>.|.|TRBJ2-2|TRBV27
CASSDRENTGELFF
TGTGCCAGCAGTGACCGGGAGAACACCGGGGAGCTGTTTTTT
>.|TRBD1|TRBJ1-1|TRBV30
CAWSKGTANTEAFF
TGTGCCTGGAGCAAAGGGACAGCGAACACTGAAGCTTTCTTT
>.|TRBD1|TRBJ2-7|TRBV9
CASSARHTIPRGEQYF
TGTGCCAGCAGCGCCCGGCACACTATCCCCAGGGGGGAGCAGTACTTC
>.|TRBD1|TRBJ2-7|TRBV7-9
CASSFADRGYEQYF
TGTGCCAGCAGCTTCGCGGACAGGGGCTACGAGCAGTACTTC
>once|.|TRBJ1-5|TRBV19
CASSIGTREGQPQHF
TGTGCCAGTAGTATAGGAACTAGGGAGGGTCAGCCCCAGCATTTT
>.|TRBD2|TRBJ2-1|TRBV2
CASIAPPLRGTYYNEQFF
TGTGCCAGCATAGCCCCTCCCCTGCGGGGGACCTACTACAATGAGCAGTTCTTC
>.|.|TRBJ2-7|TRBV5-5
CASSFRQEPTYEQYF
TGTGCCAGCAGCTTCAGACAGGAACCAACCTACGAGCAGTACTTC
>.|.|TRBJ1-4|TRBV28
CASRLNGATNEKLFF
TGTGCCAGCAGGCTTAACGGGGCAACTAATGAAAAACTGTTTTTT
>.|TRBD1|TRBJ2-7|TRBV11-3
CASSTRSTGSLDEQYF
TGTGCCAGCAGCACTCGGTCGACAGGGAGTCTCGACGAGCAGTACTTC
>.|.|TRBJ1-5|TRBV2
CASSEFPGRAGNQPQHF
TGTGCCAGCAGTGAATTCCCCGGCAGGGCGGGCAATCAGCCCCAGCATTTT
>.|.|TRBJ2-7|TRBV7-8
CASSLENPLLLYEQYF
TGTGCCAGCAGCTTAGAGAACCCTTTGCTTTTATACGAGCAGTACTTC
>.|.|TRBJ2-2|TRBV2
CASSEAGRVNTGELFF
TGTGCCAGCAGTGAAGCAGGGCGGGTCAACACCGGGGAGCTGTTTTTT
>.|.|TRBJ1-1|TRBV6-1
CATTTDSYTEAFF
TGTGCCACCACTACTGACAGCTACACTGAAGCTTTCTTT
>.|.|TRBJ1-1|TRBV25-1
CASSGEMNTEAFF
TGTGCCAGCAGCGGGGAGATGAACACTGAAGCTTTCTTT
>.|.|TRBJ1-5|TRBV20-1
CSIGTRQPQHF
TGCAGCATTGGGACAAGGCAGCCCCAGCATTTT
>.|.|TRBJ2-5|TRBV2
CASSESPGESGTQYF
TGTGCCAGCAGCGAGTCACCGGGAGAATCGGGGACCCAGTACTTC
>.|.|TRBJ1-1|TRBV5-1
CASSTTSGVTEAFF
TGCGCCAGCAGCACGACTTCTGGTGTGACTGAAGCTTTCTTT
>few|.|TRBJ1-4|TRBV5-5
CASSYPGLPEKLFF
TGTGCCAGCAGCTATCCGGGACTGCCAGAAAAACTGTTTTTT